The 17 T cell receptor beta chains presented below share a single source sample, sequenced in a study of Graves' ophthalmopathy and Graves' hyperthyroidism. RNA transcripts served as template for amplifying TCR beta CDR3 sequences. Amplification began with first-round RT-PCR using HTBI primers, then second-round multiplex PCR was performed. One entry per CDR3 protein, called by TCRdb with MiXCR from the multiplex PCR reads. The table has roughly 700,000 distinct CDR3 sequences, roughly two fifths seen once; the top ten hold approximately 43%. Sequencing was done on a sample of peripheral blood. The receptors originated from an adult man with Graves' ophthalmopathy.

This clonotype was detected only once. A much larger clone differs from this one at a single base, so this may be a read error. V gene TRBV7-9 combines with J gene TRBJ1-1; D gene ambiguous. Germline loops: CDR1 SEHNR, CDR2 FQNEAQ (reference sequence). V was clipped by 2 bases and J by 8 bases, with 6 bases between them. The CDR3 contains 11 residues. Here the CDR3 DNA reads TGTGCCAGCAGCTTATTGCACGAAGCTTTCTTT. Amino acids: CASSLLHEAFF.

On this clonotype itself: With a much larger clone just one base away, this may be a read error. This sequence joins TRBV10-3 and TRBJ1-2; D possibly corresponds to TRBD1 (5 bases). The CDR3 contains 15 residues. Germline CDR1 ENHRY, CDR2 SYGVKD. The CDR3 protein is CAIREFPGTNYGYTF. The CDR3 nucleotides are TGTGCCATCCGTGAGTTTCCAGGGACTAACTATGGCTACACCTTC.

This clonotype was counted ten times or more. The rearrangement links TRBV2 to TRBJ1-1; D remains unclear. V gave up 6 bases and J gave up 0 bases, with 11 bases separating them. Germline loops: CDR1 SNHLY, CDR2 FYNNEI. The CDR3 covers 14 residues. The CDR3 region has the DNA TGTGCCAGCAGCCGACTGACGGTGAACACTGAAGCTTTCTTT. Its translation: CASSRLTVNTEAFF.

This clonotype was picked up many times. J is TRBJ2-7 and V is TRBV7-2; 9 bases are a match to TRBD1. This CDR3 is built from 14 residues. CDR1 and CDR2 (germline): SGHTA, FQGNSA. V trimming: 5 bases; J trimming: 6 bases; junction bases outside the gene matches: 8. CDR3 sequence (DNA): TGTGCCAGCAGCGAAGGGACAGGGATCGGCGAGCAGTACTTC. Protein product: CASSEGTGIGEQYF.

This clonotype appeared many times. The rearrangement uses TRBV10-3 and TRBJ2-7; no firm D call. Trimming shortened V by 10 bases and J by 0 bases, and 10 bases separated the two germline ends. Germline CDR1 reads ENHRY; CDR2 reads SYGVKD. The CDR3 is made up of 12 amino acids. CDR3 coding DNA: TGTGCCAAGTGGATGAGCTCCTACGAGCAGTACTTC. It is translated as CAKWMSSYEQYF.

The genes are TRBV20-1 and TRBJ2-7; TRBD2 might be the D (6 bases). The CDR3 length is 13 residues. Trimming removed 3 bases at V and 0 bases at J, with 9 bases between. Germline V gene lookup returns CDR1 DFQATT and CDR2 SNEGSKA (reference sequence). CDR3 region: CSARTGLSYEQYF. CDR3 nucleotides: TGCAGTGCTAGGACGGGACTCTCCTACGAGCAGTACTTC.

For this clonotype: A much larger clone lies a single base off, so this may be a read error. In this CDR3 the conserved last residue, phenylalanine or tryptophan, is missing, so a read error is likely. Here the CDR3 reads CSASRLVETQYV. The CDR3 DNA reads TGCAGTGCTAGTCGTCTAGTTGAGACCCAGTACGTC. This sequence joins TRBV20-1 and TRBJ2-5, with D uncertain. The germline V and J ends were trimmed by 3 bases and 5 bases, with 10 bases remaining between them. The CDR3 covers 12 residues. The germline V gene has CDR1 DFQATT and CDR2 SNEGSKA (reference sequence).

This clonotype has just one count. Possible read error: a much larger clone is one base away. The chain is built from TRBV29-1 and TRBJ2-7, with D unresolved. The germline V gene encodes CDR1 SQVTM and CDR2 ANQGSEA. V dropped 8 bases and J dropped 11 bases, with 34 bases sitting between them. The CDR3 is made up of 16 amino acids. This CDR3 reads CSIAEHTRAQAAQEYF. CDR3 coding DNA: TGCAGCATTGCCGAACATACACGGGCCCAGGCAGCGCAGGAGTACTTC.

The V gene is TRBV19, the J gene TRBJ2-7, with D hard to call. This CDR3 has 12 amino acids. Looked up from germline, CDR1 is LNHDA and CDR2 is SQIVND (reference sequence). Trimming stripped 3 bases from V and 6 bases from J, with 9 bases between. CDR3 amino acids: CASSIGPGEQYF. The CDR3, as DNA: TGTGCCAGTAGTATTGGGCCGGGCGAGCAGTACTTC.

The rearrangement joins TRBV6-5 to TRBJ1-2, with 7 bases matching TRBD1. The ends lost 5 bases at V and 8 bases at J; junction bases unmatched: 5. The CDR3 is made up of 12 amino acids. The germline CDR1 and CDR2 sequences are MNHEY and SVGAGI. CDR3 in amino acids: CASSQTGEGYTF. For the CDR3, the DNA is TGTGCCAGCAGTCAAACAGGGGAGGGCTACACCTTC.

With regard to this clonotype: This may come from a read error, since a much larger clone is one base off. V gene TRBV2 combines with J gene TRBJ2-2, with 9 bases matching TRBD2. J was trimmed by 3 bases and V by 7 bases; bases with no gene match: 6. Germline CDR1 reads SNHLY; CDR2 reads FYNNEI. This CDR3 is 15 amino acids long. As DNA, the CDR3 is TGTGCCAGCAAAATCCGGACTAGCGACACCGGGGAGCTGTTTTTT. Translation gives CASKIRTSDTGELFF. The full variable domain, with the rest looked up from reference TRBV2 and TRBJ2-2, is EPEVTQTPSHQVTQMGQEVILRCVPISNHLYFYWYRQILGQKVEFLVSFYNNEISEKSEIFDDQFSVERPDGSNFTLKIRSTKLEDSAMYFCASKIRTSDTGELFFGEGSRLTVL.

This chain connects TRBV29-1 to TRBJ1-2; the match to TRBD1 covers 8 bases. This CDR3 is 15 amino acids long. The germline V gene has CDR1 SQVTM and CDR2 ANQGSEA. The DNA for the CDR3 is TGCAGTGCTGGAAAACCGGGACAGGAGTCCCTCGGCTACACCTTC. It codes for CSAGKPGQESLGYTF.

This clonotype came up many times. The rearrangement links TRBV7-2 to TRBJ1-5; a possible D gene is TRBD1 (5 bases). The germline V gene has CDR1 SGHTA and CDR2 FQGNSA. The germline V and J ends were trimmed by 5 bases and 6 bases, with 14 bases remaining between them. The CDR3 extends over 14 amino acids. CDR3 bases: TGTGCCAGCAGCCAACGGGGCGGAAGTCAGCCCCAGCATTTT. Translated: CASSQRGGSQPQHF.

This clonotype was observed a handful of times. The J gene is TRBJ2-5, the V gene TRBV20-1; D unclear. Trimming removed 0 bases at V and 4 bases at J, with 3 bases between. This CDR3 region has 11 residues. The V gene's germline CDR1 is DFQATT and CDR2 SNEGSKA (reference sequence). Here the CDR3 reads CSARDPETQYF. DNA for the CDR3: TGCAGTGCTAGAGATCCAGAGACCCAGTACTTC.

This clonotype was observed many times. V gene TRBV2 combines with J gene TRBJ1-2; weak D call: TRBD1 (6 bases). The CDR3 totals 12 residues. Germline V gives CDR1 SNHLY, CDR2 FYNNEI. With 3 bases removed from V and 7 bases from J, the gap between germline ends came to 9 bases. This CDR3 reads CASSDRGPGYTF. The DNA of the CDR3 is TGTGCCAGCAGTGACAGGGGACCTGGCTACACCTTC.

The sample holds a few counts of this clonotype. This chain connects TRBV5-4 to TRBJ1-2; D gene uncertain. The CDR3 covers 14 residues. CDR1 and CDR2 (germline): SGHNT, YYREEE (reference sequence). V lost 4 bases, J lost 3 bases, and 13 bases lay in between. CDR3 sequence reads: CASSRMDRYYGYTF. CDR3 bases: TGTGCCAGCAGCCGCATGGACCGATACTATGGCTACACCTTC.

The rearrangement uses TRBV7-9 and TRBJ2-5; D may be TRBD2 (5 bases). The V end lost 1 base, the J end lost 5 bases, and 14 bases lay between the germline ends. The CDR3 runs 15 residues. Per germline, CDR1 SEHNR and CDR2 FQNEAQ (reference sequence). CDR3 loop: CASSLDTGSGETQYF. CDR3 coding DNA: TGTGCCAGCAGCTTAGATACGGGGTCGGGTGAGACCCAGTACTTC. Full variable domain (remainder filled in from reference TRBV7-9 and TRBJ2-5): DTGVSQNPRHKITKRGQNVTFRCDPISEHNRLYWYRQTLGQGPEFLTYFQNEAQLEKSRLLSDRFSAERPKGSFSTLEIQRTEQGDSAMYLCASSLDTGSGETQYFGPGTRLLVL.